Following are 8 T cell receptor beta chains from one sample sequenced in a study of blood T cell repertoires in COVID-19. Method: immunoSEQ multiplex PCR; TCRdb's copy keeps in-frame clones and lacks some. The sample carries approximately 200,000 clones, around nine tenths recorded once. The sample consisted of PBMCs or T cells enriched from blood (not recorded which). The receptors shown here come from a man aged 30 to 45 who had recovered from COVID-19.

A single count supports this clone. V and J are TRBV11-2 and TRBJ2-2; 12 bases match TRBD1. The CDR3 has 15 amino acids. Germline V gives CDR1 SGHAT, CDR2 FQNNGV. Trimming cost V 6 bases and J 6 bases; bases outside gene matches: 5. This CDR3 reads CASRMGQGAAGELFF. The CDR3 coding sequence is TGTGCCAGCAGAATGGGACAGGGGGCCGCCGGGGAGCTGTTTTTT.

This rearrangement joins TRBV7-3 to TRBJ2-3, with 11 bases identical to TRBD1. The trim removed 4 bases at V and 4 bases at J, leaving 7 bases unmatched. The CDR3 consists of 16 residues. The V gene's germline CDR1 is SGHTA and CDR2 FQGTGA. CDR3 sequence: CASSSSGQGAADTQYF. CDR3 bases: TGTGCCAGCAGCTCTAGTGGACAGGGGGCTGCAGATACGCAGTATTTT.

This clone was seen a handful of times. The gene calls are TRBV29-1 and TRBJ2-2; D may be TRBD2 (6 bases). CDR3 length: 15 amino acids. Trimming removed 5 bases at V and 7 bases at J, with 20 bases between. Germline V CDR1 and CDR2: SQVTM, ANQGSEA. CDR3 sequence: CSVCYLGGAGGELFF. DNA of the CDR3: TGCAGCGTTTGCTATTTGGGGGGAGCGGGCGGGGAGCTGTTTTTT.

The chain is built from TRBV12-3 or TRBV12-4 and TRBJ1-2, with a weak D call TRBD1 (6 bases). The CDR3 has 11 residues. The V and J ends lost 2 bases and 11 bases respectively, with 9 bases between them. CDR3 region: CASSLYREYTF. The DNA of the CDR3 is TGTGCCAGCAGTTTATACAGGGAGTACACCTTC.

The DNA of the CDR3 is TGTGCCAGCAGCTTATCGCTAGGGACTGCTGAAGCTTTCTTT. It encodes CASSLSLGTAEAFF. The V call is TRBV13, the J call TRBJ1-1; D perhaps matches TRBD1 (5 bases). The CDR3 consists of 14 residues. With 2 bases removed from V and 6 bases from J, the gap between germline ends came to 13 bases. Looked up from germline, CDR1 is PRHDT and CDR2 is FYEKMQ (reference sequence).

The DNA of the CDR3 is TGTGCCAGCCAAAAAGGACAGAGCAATCAGCCCCAGCATTTT. Protein product: CASQKGQSNQPQHF. The chain is built from TRBV18 and TRBJ1-5; tentatively, D is TRBD1 (6 bases). The CDR3 has 14 amino acids. Germline CDR1 KGHSH, CDR2 LQKENI. Trimming stripped 8 bases from V and 1 base from J, with 12 bases between. The full variable domain, rest sourced from reference TRBV18 and TRBJ1-5, is NAGVMQNPRHLVRRRGQEARLRCSPMKGHSHVYWYRQLPEEGLKFMVYLQKENIIDESGMPKERFSAEFPKEGPSILRIQQVVRGDSAAYFCASQKGQSNQPQHFGDGTRLSIL.

The gene calls are TRBV30 and TRBJ2-7; D not resolved. Deletions cut 4 bases from V and 0 bases from J, with 7 bases between. This CDR3 is built from 12 residues. Germline values: CDR1 GTSNPN, CDR2 SVGIG (reference sequence). The CDR3: CAWKMSSYEQYF. In nucleotides, the CDR3 is TGTGCCTGGAAGATGAGCTCCTACGAGCAGTACTTC.

The chain has TRBV4-1 and TRBJ2-1; a possible D gene is TRBD2 (5 bases). CDR1 MGHRA and CDR2 YSYEKL come from the germline V gene. The CDR3 totals 13 residues. V was clipped by 7 bases and J by 6 bases, with 13 bases between them. CDR3 sequence reads: CASKGSFSNEQFF. CDR3 sequence (DNA): TGCGCCAGCAAAGGGAGTTTTTCCAATGAGCAGTTCTTC.